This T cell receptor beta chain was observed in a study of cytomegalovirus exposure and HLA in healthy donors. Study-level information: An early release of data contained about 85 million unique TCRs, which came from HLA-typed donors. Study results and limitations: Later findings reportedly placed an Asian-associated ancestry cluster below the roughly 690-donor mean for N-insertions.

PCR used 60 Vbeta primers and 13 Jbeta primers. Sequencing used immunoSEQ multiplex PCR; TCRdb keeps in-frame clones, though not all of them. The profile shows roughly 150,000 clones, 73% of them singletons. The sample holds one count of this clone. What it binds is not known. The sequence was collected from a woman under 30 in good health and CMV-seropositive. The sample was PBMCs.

The DNA for the CDR3 is TGTGCCAGCAGCGTAAGACAGATCACAGATACGCAGTATTTT. It is translated as CASSVRQITDTQYF. The gene calls are TRBV9 and TRBJ2-3; TRBD1 might be the D (5 bases). V lost 1 base, J lost 2 bases, and 8 bases lay in between. Per germline, CDR1 SGDLS and CDR2 YYNGEE. The CDR3 length is 14 residues.